The clone carrying this T cell receptor beta chain was seen many times. Its antigen is unidentified. These data come from a study of neurological immune-mediated disorders. The ends were cut back, 5 bases at V and 8 bases at J, with 15 bases in the middle. Germline CDR1 is SGHTA and CDR2 is FQGNSA. The CDR3 runs to 14 residues. The cDNA was synthesized by 5'RACE incorporating 10-nucleotide random UMIs. Every sequencing run produced over 180 million TCR-beta sequences that came from 15-18 subjects. TCRdb reanalysed the 5' RACE reads using MiXCR and keeps one entry per CDR3 protein. The top ten hold about 3% of the sample, which has 50,000 to 70,000 distinct CDR3 sequences, 2% to 2.5% seen once. Study-level findings and limits: The study phylogenetically grouped the repertoires of 18 of 34 multiple sclerosis patients into one related-CDR3 cluster, a possible signature.

Material: PBMCs. This sequence originates from a man in his fifties or sixties with multiple sclerosis. This sequence joins TRBV7-2 and TRBJ1-4; perhaps TRBD1 as D (5 bases). The CDR3 loop reads CASSRINGGEKLFF. CDR3 DNA: TGTGCCAGCAGCCGGATCAACGGGGGGGAAAAACTGTTTTTT.